This is a list of T cell receptor beta chains from one sample in a study of beta chain features in type 1 diabetes. Clones were read by immunoSEQ multiplex PCR, and TCRdb kept only the in-frame ones, dropping some. The sample has roughly 370,000 clones; over 11% are singletons. The material sequenced was naive CD4+ T cells from blood. Every receptor here comes from a man in his thirties or forties in good health. The CDR3 runs from the conserved cysteine through the conserved F or W. Not every row has a clone size; where given, it reads once, few, many or a size class.

CDR3	size	V	J
CASSLTGKHEQFF	NA	TRBV7-3	TRBJ2-1
CASSLGGLAKNIQYF	few	TRBV5-4	TRBJ2-4
CASSPRRSTDTQYF	NA	TRBV27	TRBJ2-3
CAISDGTGSTQYF	few	TRBV10-3	TRBJ2-7
CSAYASYGYTF	NA	TRBV20-1	TRBJ1-2
CASSVGPLGGVQETQYF	few	TRBV9	TRBJ2-5
CAIRSFGDSDSGNTIYF	NA	TRBV10-3	TRBJ1-3
CASGLKGGYGYTF	NA	TRBV6-6	TRBJ1-2
CSAVTDTQYF	few	TRBV20-1	TRBJ2-3
CAWSVLLRGSTEAFF	few	TRBV30	TRBJ1-1
CASRPPGPGELFF	NA	TRBV7-7	TRBJ2-2
CASSSAGGSYNEQFF	NA	TRBV7-2	TRBJ2-1
CASSQGSREKNSPLHF	NA	TRBV4-1	TRBJ1-6
CASSSWAGGVETQYF	NA	TRBV25-1	TRBJ2-5
CASSPLAGTYEQYF	NA	TRBV18	TRBJ2-7
CASSLAGTSGAQETQYF	NA	TRBV5-1	TRBJ2-5
CASGQGLPDTQYF	few	TRBV6-1	TRBJ2-3
CASSIQEPNTEAFF	NA	TRBV7-9	TRBJ1-1
CASSESRVQETQYF	NA	TRBV25-1	TRBJ2-5
CASSLGSYETQYF	NA	TRBV7-2	TRBJ2-5
CASSDWGPRDTQYF	NA	TRBV2	TRBJ2-3
CSVRGDEQYF	NA	TRBV20-1	TRBJ2-7
CAITRDRAYNEQFF	NA	TRBV10-3	TRBJ2-1
CAISQTGLNTEAFF	NA	TRBV10-3	TRBJ1-1
CASSLAGPGELFF	few	TRBV5-6	TRBJ2-2
CASSFSNRGGRAKNIQYF	few	TRBV5-7	TRBJ2-4
CASSLEGLAGPNEQFF	few	TRBV5-1	TRBJ2-1
CASSSTSASYNEQFF	NA	TRBV7-2	TRBJ2-1
CASSRDGIPGPVTDTQYF	NA	TRBV4-1	TRBJ2-3
CSVKDALGTEAFF	NA	TRBV29-1	TRBJ1-1
CASSPAGNEKLFF	few	TRBV21-1	TRBJ1-4
CASSQDGNQPQHF	few	TRBV14	TRBJ1-5
CASSELLAGSYNEQFF	NA	TRBV6-1	TRBJ2-1
CASSPPGTSGYEQYF	NA	TRBV5-4	TRBJ2-7
CASSRQGNNEQFF	NA	TRBV6-1	TRBJ2-1
CASSRSGNEQFF	NA	TRBV7-6	TRBJ2-1
CASSFRPGLAGATKNIQYF	NA	TRBV5-1	TRBJ2-4
CASSPLSGGGNEQFF	few	TRBV18	TRBJ2-1
CASSYLAGAINEQFF	NA	TRBV7-9	TRBJ2-1
CASSKSTGGPETQYF	few	TRBV18	TRBJ2-5
CASSRTPGQKTYGYTF	few	TRBV5-6	TRBJ1-2
CASSPRGQENTEAFF	NA	TRBV4-1	TRBJ1-1
CASSLNSFGPNYGYTF	few	TRBV7-9	TRBJ1-2
CASSLDSSYNEQFF	NA	TRBV5-1	TRBJ2-1
CASSSEQGPLSYGYTF	few	TRBV7-2	TRBJ1-2
CSVALLDTDTQYF	NA	TRBV29-1	TRBJ2-3
CATTQGWATNSPLHF	few	TRBV15	TRBJ1-6
CASSSLSGVDTQYF	few	TRBV7-9	TRBJ2-3
CASSFFGLQETQYF	few	TRBV5-4	TRBJ2-5
CASSRAPVKDGYTF	few	TRBV5-5	TRBJ1-2
CASSVGTAATYEQYF	few	TRBV5-1	TRBJ2-7
CASSQVRNYGYTF	few	TRBV14	TRBJ1-2
CASSRTLSGWGFDEQFF	few	TRBV11-2	TRBJ2-1
CASSYSRDTQYF	few	TRBV6-5	TRBJ2-3
CASSLTRLQETQYF	few	TRBV6-5	TRBJ2-5
CASSPEETFTDTQYF	NA	TRBV18	TRBJ2-3
CASTANTEAFF	NA	TRBV5-1	TRBJ1-1
CSVGKGQGSYEQYF	NA	TRBV29-1	TRBJ2-7
CASSLGSRDYPGYTQYF	NA	TRBV13	TRBJ2-3
CASSLDQGVGRNIQYF	NA	TRBV18	TRBJ2-4